The 27 T cell receptor beta chains below all came from one sample that was sequenced in a study of OX40 agonist ivuxolimab in advanced cancers. This table comes from immunoSEQ multiplex PCR, and its TCRdb copy is limited to in-frame clones, with some not included. The table lists 30,000 to 40,000 clones, 65% to 75% of them singletons. Here the sequenced sample was CD4+ or CD8+ T cells sorted from blood, taken in a trial of the OX40 agonist ivuxolimab. These receptors came from an adult with an advanced solid tumor such as melanoma, head and neck, liver or kidney cancer.

This clone appeared a few times. This CDR3 is CASSLGQTNTEAFF. In DNA, the CDR3 is TGTGCCAGCAGCTTAGGCCAGACGAACACTGAAGCTTTCTTT. V usage is TRBV7-9 and J usage is TRBJ1-1, with D uncertain. The CDR3 has 14 residues. Germline-derived CDR1 and CDR2 are SEHNR and FQNEAQ (reference sequence). With 1 base removed from V and 1 base from J, the gap between germline ends came to 7 bases.

This chain connects TRBV7-9 to TRBJ2-3; D gene ambiguous. Per the germline V gene, CDR1 is SEHNR and CDR2 is FQNEAQ (reference sequence). The CDR3 sequence is 13 residues long. The V gene lost 2 bases and the J gene lost 1 base, with 4 bases spanning the gap. CDR3 protein: CASSLLRTDTQYF. Written as DNA, the CDR3 is TGTGCCAGCAGCTTACTTCGCACAGATACGCAGTATTTT.

CDR3 in DNA: TGTGCCAGCAGGGACAGGGGCGGCAATCAGCCCCAGCATTTT. Translated, it gives CASRDRGGNQPQHF. V gene TRBV6-5 combines with J gene TRBJ1-5; TRBD1 matches 9 bases. Looked up from germline, CDR1 is MNHEY and CDR2 is SVGAGI. The length of the CDR3 is 14 residues. V dropped 6 bases and J dropped 2; count of bases not matched to a gene: 2.

The chain carries TRBV2 and TRBJ1-3; no definite D call. The germline CDR1 and CDR2 sequences are SNHLY and FYNNEI. The CDR3 is 12 amino acids. The V gene lost 0 bases and the J gene lost 3 bases, with 0 bases spanning the gap. Written as DNA, the CDR3 is TGTGCCAGCAGTGAAGCTGGAAACACCATATATTTT. Residues: CASSEAGNTIYF.

This chain uses TRBV5-1 with TRBJ1-3; TRBD1 matches 7 bases. This CDR3 has 14 amino acids. Germline CDR1 is SGHRS and CDR2 is YFSETQ. V shed 6 bases, J shed 4 bases, and the junction held 7 bases outside the gene matches. CDR3 coding DNA: TGCGCCAGCAAGCCTGACAGGGCCGGAAACACCATATATTTT. This codes for CASKPDRAGNTIYF. Drawing the rest from reference TRBV5-1 and TRBJ1-3, the complete variable domain is KAGVTQTPRYLIKTRGQQVTLSCSPISGHRSVSWYQQTPGQGLQFLFEYFSETQRNKGNFPGRFSGRQFSNSRSEMNVSTLELGDSALYLCASKPDRAGNTIYFGEGSWLTVV.

The chain couples TRBV5-5 to TRBJ1-2, with unresolved D. The CDR3 has 13 amino acids. V dropped 3 bases and J dropped 1 base, with 7 bases sitting between them. The germline gives CDR1 SGHKS, CDR2 YYEKEE (reference sequence). CDR3 residues: CASSSELNYGYTF. CDR3 coding DNA: TGTGCCAGCAGCTCCGAACTTAACTATGGCTACACCTTC.

This chain's CDR3 is CASSSSGDTGELFF. The CDR3, as DNA: TGTGCCAGCAGTTCTTCAGGGGACACCGGGGAGCTGTTTTTT. This sequence joins TRBV28 and TRBJ2-2; possibly TRBD1 for D (6 bases). This CDR3 is built from 14 residues. Germline V gene sequence: CDR1 MDHEN, CDR2 SYDVKM. Deletions cut 4 bases from V and 3 bases from J, with 9 bases between.

The chain uses TRBV29-1 and TRBJ2-7; 8 positions agree with TRBD1. With 7 bases clipped from V and 6 bases from J, the junction kept 11 bases outside the gene matches. This CDR3 has 13 amino acids. The germline CDR1 and CDR2 sequences are SQVTM and ANQGSEA. CDR3 in amino acids: CSGGGRGRSEQYF. The CDR3 DNA sequence: TGCAGCGGCGGTGGCAGGGGGCGCTCCGAGCAGTACTTC.

The chain links TRBV30 to TRBJ2-6; either TRBD1 or TRBD2 may supply D (6 bases each). This CDR3 has 19 amino acids. CDR1 is GTSNPN, CDR2 SVGIG, per germline (reference sequence). The V end was cut by 4 bases, the J end by 0 bases, with 22 bases between. For the CDR3, the DNA is TGTGCCTGGATCCCCACCGGGGGCACGCTTTTCTCTGGGGCCAACGTCCTGACTTTC. Its translation: CAWIPTGGTLFSGANVLTF.

The chain has TRBV18 and TRBJ1-6; D possibly corresponds to TRBD1 (5 bases). V shed 2 bases and J shed 5 bases, with 10 bases lying between them. The V gene's germline CDR1 is KGHSH and CDR2 LQKENI. The CDR3 has 15 amino acids. The CDR3 sequence: CASSPGAADNSPLHF. In DNA form, the CDR3 reads TGTGCCAGCTCACCAGGGGCAGCGGATAATTCACCCCTCCACTTT.

V usage is TRBV25-1 and J usage is TRBJ1-2, with TRBD1 matching 8 bases. This CDR3 comprises 16 residues. Germline V gene lookup returns CDR1 MGHDK and CDR2 SYGVNS. V lost 3 bases and J lost 4; bases outside the gene matches: 10. The CDR3 loop is CASSDGGPGQAYGYTF. Written as DNA, the CDR3 is TGTGCCAGCAGTGATGGGGGCCCGGGACAGGCCTATGGCTACACCTTC.

This sequence joins TRBV7-9 and TRBJ2-2; TRBD2 might be the D (5 bases). V dropped 5 bases and J dropped 1 base, with 11 bases sitting between them. The CDR3 length is 15 residues. Germline V gene sequence: CDR1 SEHNR, CDR2 FQNEAQ (reference sequence). CDR3 residues: CASSPEGRNTGELFF. CDR3 bases: TGTGCCAGCAGCCCAGAGGGCAGGAACACCGGGGAGCTGTTTTTT. Supplemented by reference TRBV7-9 and TRBJ2-2, the full variable domain reads DTGVSQNPRHKITKRGQNVTFRCDPISEHNRLYWYRQTLGQGPEFLTYFQNEAQLEKSRLLSDRFSAERPKGSFSTLEIQRTEQGDSAMYLCASSPEGRNTGELFFGEGSRLTVL.

The J gene is TRBJ1-6, the V gene TRBV30, with TRBD1 identical over 9 bases. Per germline, CDR1 GTSNPN and CDR2 SVGIG (reference sequence). V lost 2 bases, J lost 7 bases, and 3 bases stayed unmatched. The length of the CDR3 is 14 residues. The DNA of the CDR3 is TGTGCCTGGAGTAGAGGGACAGGGAATTCACCCCTCCACTTT. This encodes CAWSRGTGNSPLHF. Variable domain in full (rest from reference TRBV30 and TRBJ1-6): SQTIHQWPATLVQPVGSPLSLECTVEGTSNPNLYWYRQAAGRGLQLLFYSVGIGQISSEVPQNLSASRPQDRQFILSSKKLLLSDSGFYLCAWSRGTGNSPLHFGNGTRLTVT.

This clone was observed once. The rearrangement uses TRBV29-1 and TRBJ1-3, with unresolved D. V lost 4 bases, J lost 0 bases, and 7 bases lay in between. The CDR3 totals 13 residues. CDR1 and CDR2 (germline): SQVTM, ANQGSEA. In DNA, the CDR3 is TGCAGCGTTGTAGCTTTCTCTGGAAACACCATATATTTT. Translation: CSVVAFSGNTIYF.

The chain has TRBV18 and TRBJ1-2; tentatively, D is TRBD1 (5 bases). Trimming left V 7 bases short and J 8 bases short, with 14 bases between. Germline V gives CDR1 KGHSH, CDR2 LQKENI. The CDR3 has 12 amino acids. CDR3 sequence: CASLGTGVGYTF. Here the CDR3 DNA reads TGTGCCAGCTTAGGGACCGGAGTCGGCTACACCTTC.

The rearrangement uses TRBV20-1 and TRBJ1-2, with unresolved D. The V gene's germline CDR1 is DFQATT and CDR2 SNEGSKA (reference sequence). This CDR3 contains 11 residues. Between the trimmed V and J ends, which lost 6 bases and 6 bases, there was a span of 11 bases. CDR3 protein: CSAKRTDGYTF. The DNA for the CDR3 is TGCAGTGCCAAAAGGACTGATGGCTACACCTTC.

The V and J genes are TRBV2 and TRBJ1-4; 11 bases agree with TRBD1. Trimming cost V 7 bases and J 8 bases; bases outside gene matches: 6. From germline, CDR1 is SNHLY and CDR2 FYNNEI. The CDR3 covers 14 residues. In DNA, the CDR3 is TGTGCCAGCATCCGGGGACAGGGGGTCGAAAAACTGTTTTTT. Translated: CASIRGQGVEKLFF.

This clone was found a few times. The V call is TRBV4-1, the J call TRBJ2-2; 12 nucleotides match TRBD2. This CDR3 has 16 amino acids. Germline values: CDR1 MGHRA, CDR2 YSYEKL. The ends lost 4 bases at V and 4 bases at J; junction bases unmatched: 4. The CDR3 DNA is TGCGCCAGCAGCCGAACTAGCGGGGGGCTCACCGGGGAGCTGTTTTTT. It is translated as CASSRTSGGLTGELFF.

The rearrangement links TRBV5-1 to TRBJ1-1; the D gene is possibly TRBD1 (5 bases). Germline values: CDR1 SGHRS, CDR2 YFSETQ. V lost 4 bases, J lost 5 bases, and 18 bases lay in between. The CDR3 covers 15 residues. This chain's CDR3 is CASSREVGVGTEAFF. CDR3 bases: TGCGCCAGCAGCCGTGAGGTAGGGGTAGGGACTGAAGCTTTCTTT.

The V gene is TRBV9, the J gene TRBJ2-4; 11 nucleotides agree with TRBD2. From germline, CDR1 is SGDLS and CDR2 YYNGEE. V lost 0 bases and J lost 3; bases outside the gene matches: 2. CDR3 length: 16 residues. The DNA for the CDR3 is TGTGCCAGCAGCGTAGCTAGCGGGGGGCACAAAAACATTCAGTACTTC. It codes for CASSVASGGHKNIQYF.

This clone was detected a few times. Here the CDR3 reads CASSLVGLRNTEAFF. CDR3 in DNA: TGCGCCAGCAGCTTGGTGGGTCTGCGGAACACTGAAGCTTTCTTT. J is TRBJ1-1 and V is TRBV5-1; D gene unclear. Germline CDR1 reads SGHRS; CDR2 reads YFSETQ. CDR3 length equals 15 residues. V was shortened by 0 bases and J by 1 base, with 10 bases between the two germline ends.

The J gene is TRBJ1-2, the V gene TRBV2; 9 bases match TRBD1. V trimming: 8 bases; J trimming: 1 base; junction bases outside the gene matches: 2. The V gene's germline CDR1 is SNHLY and CDR2 FYNNEI. This CDR3 contains 13 residues. The CDR3 protein is CASQDRGNYGYTF. The CDR3 DNA reads as TGTGCCAGCCAGGACAGGGGTAACTATGGCTACACCTTC.

The rearrangement uses TRBV6-1 and TRBJ1-5; D remains unclear. Looked up from germline, CDR1 is MNHNS and CDR2 is SASEGT. Trimming took 6 bases from V and 0 from J, leaving 12 bases between them. The CDR3 has 15 amino acids. This CDR3 reads CASRQTHRSNQPQHF. The DNA of the CDR3 is TGTGCCAGCAGACAGACTCACCGTAGCAATCAGCCCCAGCATTTT.

The chain uses TRBV11-2 and TRBJ2-5; 7 nucleotides agree with TRBD1. With V trimmed by 5 bases and J by 5 bases, 11 bases remained unmatched. CDR1 is SGHAT, CDR2 FQNNGV, per germline. The CDR3 runs to 15 residues. The CDR3 loop reads CASSLGGSTWETQYF. As DNA, the CDR3 is TGTGCCAGCAGCCTAGGGGGCAGTACATGGGAGACCCAGTACTTC.

The V and J genes are TRBV30 and TRBJ1-2; D not resolved. The V end lost 2 bases, the J end lost 7 bases, and 11 bases lay between the germline ends. The germline V gene encodes CDR1 GTSNPN and CDR2 SVGIG (reference sequence). This CDR3 comprises 12 residues. The CDR3 spells CAWSSDRGGYTF. DNA of the CDR3: TGTGCCTGGAGTTCCGACCGGGGTGGCTACACCTTC.

This clone was observed a handful of times. This rearrangement joins TRBV5-1 to TRBJ2-2; the D call may be TRBD1 or TRBD2 (6 bases each). The CDR3 runs to 14 residues. Germline V gives CDR1 SGHRS, CDR2 YFSETQ. Trimming shortened V by 6 bases and J by 6 bases, and 15 bases separated the two germline ends. The CDR3 DNA is TGCGCCAGCAATCGGGGGCCCCCCCCCGGGGAGCTGTTTTTT. Amino acids: CASNRGPPPGELFF.

This CDR3 reads CASSDYQETQYF. The CDR3 DNA reads TGTGCCAGCAGTGACTACCAAGAGACCCAGTACTTC. The chain uses TRBV9 and TRBJ2-5; no reliable D call. V lost 5 bases and J lost 0, with 5 bases in between. The CDR3 has 12 amino acids. The germline V gene encodes CDR1 SGDLS and CDR2 YYNGEE.